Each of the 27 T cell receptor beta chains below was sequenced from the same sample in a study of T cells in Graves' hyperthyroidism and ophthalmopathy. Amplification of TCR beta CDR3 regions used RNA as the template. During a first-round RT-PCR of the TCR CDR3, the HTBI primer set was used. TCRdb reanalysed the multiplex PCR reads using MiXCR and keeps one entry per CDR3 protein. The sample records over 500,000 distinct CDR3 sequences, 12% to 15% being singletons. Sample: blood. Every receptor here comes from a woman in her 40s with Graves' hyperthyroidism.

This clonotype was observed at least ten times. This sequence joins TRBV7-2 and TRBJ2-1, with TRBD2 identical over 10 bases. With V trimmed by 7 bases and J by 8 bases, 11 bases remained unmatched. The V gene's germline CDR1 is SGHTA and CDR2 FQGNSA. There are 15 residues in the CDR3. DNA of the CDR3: TGTGCCAGCACCGGACGAGGACTAGCGGACCATGAGCAGTTCTTC. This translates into CASTGRGLADHEQFF.

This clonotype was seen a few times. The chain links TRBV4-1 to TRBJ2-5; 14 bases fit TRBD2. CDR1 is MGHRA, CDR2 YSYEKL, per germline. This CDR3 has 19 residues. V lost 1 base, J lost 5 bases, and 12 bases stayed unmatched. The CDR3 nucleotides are TGCGCCAGCAGCCAAGGACTGCCCCGACTAGCGGGGGGGGGGGAGACCCAGTACTTC. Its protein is CASSQGLPRLAGGGETQYF.

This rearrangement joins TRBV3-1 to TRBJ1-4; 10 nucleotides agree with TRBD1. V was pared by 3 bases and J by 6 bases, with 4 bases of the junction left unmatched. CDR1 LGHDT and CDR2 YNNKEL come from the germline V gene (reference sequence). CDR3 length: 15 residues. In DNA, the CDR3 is TGTGCCAGCAGCCACCGGACAGGGGGTGATGAAAAACTGTTTTTT. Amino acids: CASSHRTGGDEKLFF.

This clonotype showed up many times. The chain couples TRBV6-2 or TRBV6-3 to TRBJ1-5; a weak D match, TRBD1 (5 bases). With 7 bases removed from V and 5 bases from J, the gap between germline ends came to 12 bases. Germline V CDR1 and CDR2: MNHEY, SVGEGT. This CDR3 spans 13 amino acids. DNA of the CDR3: TGTGCCAGCATGAGGACACTGGATCAGCCCCAGCATTTT. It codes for CASMRTLDQPQHF.

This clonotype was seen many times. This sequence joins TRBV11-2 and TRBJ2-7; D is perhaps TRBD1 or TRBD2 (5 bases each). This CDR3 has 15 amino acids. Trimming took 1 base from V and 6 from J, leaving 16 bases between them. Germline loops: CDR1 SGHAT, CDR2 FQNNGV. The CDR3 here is CASSLVGTGIPEQYF. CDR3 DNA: TGTGCCAGCAGCTTAGTCGGGACCGGGATCCCCGAGCAGTACTTC.

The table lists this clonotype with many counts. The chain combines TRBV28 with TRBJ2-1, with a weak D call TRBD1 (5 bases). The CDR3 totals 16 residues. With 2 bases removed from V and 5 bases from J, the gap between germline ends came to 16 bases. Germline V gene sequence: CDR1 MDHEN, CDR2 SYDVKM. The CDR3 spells CASSLIRTKRDNEQFF. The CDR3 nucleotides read TGTGCCAGCAGTTTAATCAGGACAAAAAGGGACAATGAGCAGTTCTTC.

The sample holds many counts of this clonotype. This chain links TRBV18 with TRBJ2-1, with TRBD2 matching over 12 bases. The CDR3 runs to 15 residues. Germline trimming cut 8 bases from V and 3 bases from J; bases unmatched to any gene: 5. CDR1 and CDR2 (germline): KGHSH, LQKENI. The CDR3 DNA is TGTGCCAGCAGCCCGACTAGCGGGAGCTACAATGAGCAGTTCTTC. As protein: CASSPTSGSYNEQFF.

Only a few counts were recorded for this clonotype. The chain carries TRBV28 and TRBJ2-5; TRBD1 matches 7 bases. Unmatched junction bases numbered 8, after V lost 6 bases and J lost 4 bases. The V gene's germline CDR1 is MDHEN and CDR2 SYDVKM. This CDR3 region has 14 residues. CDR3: CASRKTGDLETQYF. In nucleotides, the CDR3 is TGTGCCAGCAGAAAAACAGGGGATCTAGAGACCCAGTACTTC.

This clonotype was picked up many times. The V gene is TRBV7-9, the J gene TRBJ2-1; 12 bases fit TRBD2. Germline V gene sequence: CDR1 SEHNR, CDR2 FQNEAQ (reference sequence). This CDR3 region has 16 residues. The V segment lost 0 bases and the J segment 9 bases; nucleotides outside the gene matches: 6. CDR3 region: CASSLAPGLAGSEQFF. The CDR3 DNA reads TGTGCCAGCAGCTTAGCTCCGGGACTAGCGGGTAGTGAGCAGTTCTTC.

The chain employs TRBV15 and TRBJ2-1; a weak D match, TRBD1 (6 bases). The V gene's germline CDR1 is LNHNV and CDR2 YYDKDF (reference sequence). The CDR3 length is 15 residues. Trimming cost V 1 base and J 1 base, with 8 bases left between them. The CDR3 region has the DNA TGTGCCACCAGCAGAGGAACAGGGTCCTACAATGAGCAGTTCTTC. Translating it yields CATSRGTGSYNEQFF.

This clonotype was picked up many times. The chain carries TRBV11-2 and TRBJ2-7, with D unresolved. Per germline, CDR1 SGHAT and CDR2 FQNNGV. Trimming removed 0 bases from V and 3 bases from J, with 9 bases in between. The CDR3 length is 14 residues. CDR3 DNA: TGTGCCAGCAGCTTAGATCCCGCTTTCTACGAGCAGTACTTC. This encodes CASSLDPAFYEQYF.

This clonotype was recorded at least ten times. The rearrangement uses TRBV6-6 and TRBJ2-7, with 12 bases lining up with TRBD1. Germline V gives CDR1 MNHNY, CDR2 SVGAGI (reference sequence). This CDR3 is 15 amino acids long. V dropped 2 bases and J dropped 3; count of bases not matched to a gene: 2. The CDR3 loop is CASSYRDRGLYEQYF. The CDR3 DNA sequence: TGTGCCAGCAGTTACCGGGACAGGGGGCTCTACGAGCAGTACTTC.

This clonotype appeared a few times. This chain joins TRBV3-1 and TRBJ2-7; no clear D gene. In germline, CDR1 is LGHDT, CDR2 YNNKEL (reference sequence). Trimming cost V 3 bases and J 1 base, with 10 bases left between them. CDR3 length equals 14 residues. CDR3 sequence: CASSQGSASYEQYF. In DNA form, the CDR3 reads TGTGCCAGCAGCCAGGGCTCGGCGTCCTACGAGCAGTACTTC.

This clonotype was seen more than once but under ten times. The CDR3 region has the DNA TGTGCCAGCAGCGTAGGGACAGGGGTCTACGAGCAGTACTTC. It encodes CASSVGTGVYEQYF. The rearrangement joins TRBV9 to TRBJ2-7, with 9 positions matching TRBD1. The CDR3 runs to 14 residues. Germline CDR1 reads SGDLS; CDR2 reads YYNGEE. Unmatched junction bases numbered 1, after V lost 0 bases and J lost 3 bases. Combining the CDR3 with reference TRBV9 and TRBJ2-7 gives the whole variable domain DSGVTQTPKHLITATGQRVTLRCSPRSGDLSVYWYQQSLDQGLQFLIQYYNGEERAKGNILERFSAQQFPDLHSELNLSSLELGDSALYFCASSVGTGVYEQYFGPGTRLTVT.

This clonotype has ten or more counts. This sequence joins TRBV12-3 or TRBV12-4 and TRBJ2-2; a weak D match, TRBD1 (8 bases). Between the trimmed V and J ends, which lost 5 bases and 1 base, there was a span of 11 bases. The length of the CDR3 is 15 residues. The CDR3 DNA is TGTGCCAGCAGTCACAGGGGGGGGAACACCGGGGAGCTGTTTTTT. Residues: CASSHRGGNTGELFF.

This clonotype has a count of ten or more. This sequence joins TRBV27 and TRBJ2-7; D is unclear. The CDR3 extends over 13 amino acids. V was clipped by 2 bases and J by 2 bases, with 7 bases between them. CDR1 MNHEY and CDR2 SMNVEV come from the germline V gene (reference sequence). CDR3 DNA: TGTGCCAGCAGTTTAGCTGGCCCCTACGAGCAGTACTTC. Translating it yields CASSLAGPYEQYF.

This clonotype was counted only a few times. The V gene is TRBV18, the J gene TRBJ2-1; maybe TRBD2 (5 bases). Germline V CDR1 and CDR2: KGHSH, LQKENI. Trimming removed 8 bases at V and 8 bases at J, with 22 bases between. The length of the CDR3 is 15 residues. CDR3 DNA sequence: TGTGCCAGCAGTTTAGTAGCGCACGCCCGGGATGAGCAGTTCTTC. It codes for CASSLVAHARDEQFF.

In nucleotides, the CDR3 is TGTGCCAGCAGATCCCGGGACAGTTACAATGAGCAGTTCTTC. It codes for CASRSRDSYNEQFF. The rearrangement uses TRBV6-1 and TRBJ2-1; 7 bases map to TRBD1. The CDR3 runs 14 residues. Unmatched junction bases numbered 6, after V lost 6 bases and J lost 4 bases. Germline CDR1 is MNHNS and CDR2 is SASEGT.

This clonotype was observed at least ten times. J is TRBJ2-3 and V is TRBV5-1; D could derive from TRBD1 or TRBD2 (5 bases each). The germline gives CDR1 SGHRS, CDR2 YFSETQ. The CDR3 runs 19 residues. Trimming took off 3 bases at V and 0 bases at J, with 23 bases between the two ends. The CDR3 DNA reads TGCGCCAGCAGCTACCGGACATTCCCCATCCGAGGGAGCACAGATACGCAGTATTTT. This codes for CASSYRTFPIRGSTDTQYF.

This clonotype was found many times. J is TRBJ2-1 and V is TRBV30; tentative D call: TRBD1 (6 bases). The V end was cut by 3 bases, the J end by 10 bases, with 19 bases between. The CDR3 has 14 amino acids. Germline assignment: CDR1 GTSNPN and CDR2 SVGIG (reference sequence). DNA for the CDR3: TGTGCCTGGAGGGGGGCGGGCGACTTGAGGGAGCAGTTCTTC. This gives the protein CAWRGAGDLREQFF.

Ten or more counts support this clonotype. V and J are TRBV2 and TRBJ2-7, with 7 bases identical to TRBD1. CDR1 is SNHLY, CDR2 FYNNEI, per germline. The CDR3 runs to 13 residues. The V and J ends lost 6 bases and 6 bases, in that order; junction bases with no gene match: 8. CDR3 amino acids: CASRDDRVPEQYF. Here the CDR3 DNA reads TGTGCCAGCAGGGACGACAGGGTGCCCGAGCAGTACTTC. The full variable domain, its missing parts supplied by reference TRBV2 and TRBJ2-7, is EPEVTQTPSHQVTQMGQEVILRCVPISNHLYFYWYRQILGQKVEFLVSFYNNEISEKSEIFDDQFSVERPDGSNFTLKIRSTKLEDSAMYFCASRDDRVPEQYFGPGTRLTVT.

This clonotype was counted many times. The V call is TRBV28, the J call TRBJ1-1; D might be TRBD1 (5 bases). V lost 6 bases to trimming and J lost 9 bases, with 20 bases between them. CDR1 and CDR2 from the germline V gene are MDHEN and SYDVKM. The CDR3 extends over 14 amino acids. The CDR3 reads CASSPTGPLGKAFF. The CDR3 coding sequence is TGTGCCAGCAGCCCCACGGGACCCCTAGGGAAAGCTTTCTTT. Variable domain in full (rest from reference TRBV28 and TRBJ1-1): DVKVTQSSRYLVKRTGEKVFLECVQDMDHENMFWYRQDPGLGLRLIYFSYDVKMKEKGDIPEGYSVSREKKERFSLILESASTNQTSMYLCASSPTGPLGKAFFGQGTRLTVV.

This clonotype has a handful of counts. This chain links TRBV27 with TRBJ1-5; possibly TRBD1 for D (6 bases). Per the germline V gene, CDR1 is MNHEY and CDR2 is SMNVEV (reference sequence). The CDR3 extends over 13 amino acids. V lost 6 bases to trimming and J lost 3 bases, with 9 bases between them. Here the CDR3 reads CASRNRDNQPQHF. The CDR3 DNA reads TGTGCCAGCAGGAACAGGGACAATCAGCCCCAGCATTTT.

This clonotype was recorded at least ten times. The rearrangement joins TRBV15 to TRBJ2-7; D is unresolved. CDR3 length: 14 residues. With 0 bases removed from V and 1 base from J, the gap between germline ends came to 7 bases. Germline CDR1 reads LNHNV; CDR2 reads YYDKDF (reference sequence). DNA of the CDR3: TGTGCCACCAGCAGAGATCTGAGTTCCTACGAGCAGTACTTC. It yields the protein CATSRDLSSYEQYF.

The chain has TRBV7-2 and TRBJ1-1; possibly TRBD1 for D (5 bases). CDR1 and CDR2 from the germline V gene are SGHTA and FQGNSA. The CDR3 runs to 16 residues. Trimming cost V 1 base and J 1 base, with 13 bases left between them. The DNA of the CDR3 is TGTGCCAGCAGCTTAGTCGCGGGGACGTCGAACACTGAAGCTTTCTTT. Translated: CASSLVAGTSNTEAFF.

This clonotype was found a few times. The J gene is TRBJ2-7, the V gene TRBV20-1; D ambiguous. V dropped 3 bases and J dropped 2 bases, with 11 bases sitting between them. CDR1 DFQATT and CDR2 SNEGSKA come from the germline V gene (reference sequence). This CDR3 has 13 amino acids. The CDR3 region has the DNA TGCAGTGCTAGCAGCAGGCCAGCCTACGAGCAGTACTTC. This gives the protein CSASSRPAYEQYF.

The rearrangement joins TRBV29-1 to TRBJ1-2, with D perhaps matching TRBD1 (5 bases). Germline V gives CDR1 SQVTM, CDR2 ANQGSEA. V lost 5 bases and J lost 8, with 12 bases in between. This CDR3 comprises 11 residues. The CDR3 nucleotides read TGCAGCGTTTACCAGGGAGAAGGCTACACCTTC. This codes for CSVYQGEGYTF. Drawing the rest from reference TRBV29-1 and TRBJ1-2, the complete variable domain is SAVISQKPSRDICQRGTSLTIQCQVDSQVTMMFWYRQQPGQSLTLIATANQGSEATYESGFVIDKFPISRPNLTFSTLTVSNMSPEDSSIYLCSVYQGEGYTFGSGTRLTVV.